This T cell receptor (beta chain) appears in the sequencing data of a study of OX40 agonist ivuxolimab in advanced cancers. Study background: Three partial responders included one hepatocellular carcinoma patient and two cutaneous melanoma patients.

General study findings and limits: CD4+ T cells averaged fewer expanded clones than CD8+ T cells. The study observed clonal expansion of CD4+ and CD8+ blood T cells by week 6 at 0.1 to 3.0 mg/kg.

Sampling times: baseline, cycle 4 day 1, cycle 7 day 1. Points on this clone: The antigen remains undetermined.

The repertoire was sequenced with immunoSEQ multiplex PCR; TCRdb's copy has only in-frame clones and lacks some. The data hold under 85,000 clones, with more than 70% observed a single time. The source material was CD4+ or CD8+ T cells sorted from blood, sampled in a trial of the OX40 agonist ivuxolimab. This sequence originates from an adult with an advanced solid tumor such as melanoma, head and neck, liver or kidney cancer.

CDR3 amino acids: CASSLVGQLYEQYF. The CDR3 DNA reads as TGCGCCAGCAGCTTGGTAGGTCAGCTCTACGAGCAGTACTTC. The rearrangement uses TRBV5-1 and TRBJ2-7; D gene unclear. CDR3 length equals 14 residues. Trimming pared 0 bases from V and 3 bases from J, leaving 10 bases between. Germline CDR1 is SGHRS and CDR2 is YFSETQ.